This TCR beta chain was identified in a study of PD-L1 blockade in urothelial cancer. On the study more broadly: There were a median of approximately 150,000 T cells in blood samples.

Time point indicated: pretreatment peripheral blood. Patients in the study were battling locally advanced or metastatic urothelial carcinoma. Trimming took 4 bases from V and 2 from J; bases not matched to a gene: 5. The CDR3 spans 15 residues. CDR1 and CDR2 from the germline V gene are SGHNT and YYREEE (reference sequence). Clones were sequenced by immunoSEQ multiplex PCR, and TCRdb holds only the in-frame ones, with some missing. Here the sample spans some 52,000 clones, about three quarters being singletons. This specimen consisted of PBMCs, obtained around atezolizumab (anti-PD-L1) treatment. This sequence joins TRBV5-4 and TRBJ2-2; 7 bases are shared with TRBD1. The receptor's source is a man aged 65 to 79 with urothelial cancer. In DNA, the CDR3 is TGTGCCAGCAGCCCCCCAGGGGGAAACACCGGGGAGCTGTTTTTT. Translation gives CASSPPGGNTGELFF.